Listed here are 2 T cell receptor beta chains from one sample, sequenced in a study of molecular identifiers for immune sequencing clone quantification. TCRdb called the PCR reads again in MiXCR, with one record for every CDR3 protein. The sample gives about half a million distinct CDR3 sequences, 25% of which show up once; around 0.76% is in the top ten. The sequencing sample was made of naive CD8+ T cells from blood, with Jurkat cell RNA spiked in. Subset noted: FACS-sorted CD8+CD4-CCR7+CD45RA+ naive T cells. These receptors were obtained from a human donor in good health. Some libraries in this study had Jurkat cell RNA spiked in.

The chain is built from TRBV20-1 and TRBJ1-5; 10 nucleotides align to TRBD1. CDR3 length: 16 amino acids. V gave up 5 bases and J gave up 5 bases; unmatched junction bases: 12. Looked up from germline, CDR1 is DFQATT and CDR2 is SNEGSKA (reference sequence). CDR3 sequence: CSAHLPGTGVDQPQHF. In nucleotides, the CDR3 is TGCAGTGCTCACCTCCCAGGGACAGGGGTTGATCAGCCCCAGCATTTT.

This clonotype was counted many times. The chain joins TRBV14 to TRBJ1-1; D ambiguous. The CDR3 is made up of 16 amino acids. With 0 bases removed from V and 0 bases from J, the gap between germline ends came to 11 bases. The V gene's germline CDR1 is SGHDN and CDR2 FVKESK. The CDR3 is CASSQDIGSVNTEAFF. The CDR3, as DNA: TGTGCCAGCAGCCAAGATATTGGCAGTGTGAACACTGAAGCTTTCTTT. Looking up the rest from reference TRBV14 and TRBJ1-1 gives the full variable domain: EAGVTQFPSHSVIEKGQTVTLRCDPISGHDNLYWYRRVMGKEIKFLLHFVKESKQDESGMPNNRFLAERTGGTYSTLKVQPAELEDSGVYFCASSQDIGSVNTEAFFGQGTRLTVV.